The clone carrying this TCR beta chain was counted many times. This sample was taken from a study of T cells in Graves' hyperthyroidism and ophthalmopathy. The CDR3 has 13 residues. Germline V gene data show CDR1 as GTSNPN and CDR2 as SVGIG (reference sequence). V lost 1 base to trimming and J lost 3 bases, with 10 bases between them. Authors of the study amplified TCR beta CDR3 regions from RNA transcripts. TCR CDR3 regions were first amplified by RT-PCR with HTBI primers. TCRdb fed the multiplex PCR reads into MiXCR, producing one record per CDR3 protein. Seen here are fewer than 500,000 distinct CDR3 sequences, about 14% observed once, and the top ten hold roughly 21%. Ophthalmopathy cases scored 3 or more on the Clinical Activity Score and 4 or more on NOSPECS grade, with duration below 3 months. Diagnosis relied on clinical symptoms, serum thyroxine and TRAb, thyroid ultrasound and orbital computed tomography.

The sequence was obtained from a young woman with Graves' ophthalmopathy. This chain joins TRBV30 and TRBJ2-7; weak D call: TRBD1 (5 bases). The specimen was blood. CDR3 DNA: TGTGCCTGGAGTGAGGTCAGGGTCTACGAGCAGTACTTC. This codes for CAWSEVRVYEQYF.